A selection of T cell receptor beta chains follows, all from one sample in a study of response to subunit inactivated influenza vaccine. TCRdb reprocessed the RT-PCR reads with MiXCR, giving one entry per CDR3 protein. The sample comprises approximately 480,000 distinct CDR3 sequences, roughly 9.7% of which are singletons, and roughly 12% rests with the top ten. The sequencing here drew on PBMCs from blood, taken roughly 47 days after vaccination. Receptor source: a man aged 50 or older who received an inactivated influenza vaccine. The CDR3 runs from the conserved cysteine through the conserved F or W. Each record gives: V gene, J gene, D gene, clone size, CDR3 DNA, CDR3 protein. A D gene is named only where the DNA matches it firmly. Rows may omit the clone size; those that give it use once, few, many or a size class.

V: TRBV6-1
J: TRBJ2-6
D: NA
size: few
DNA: TGTGCCAGCAGTGGGATGATTCGCTCTGGGGCCAACGTCCTGACTTTC
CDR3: CASSGMIRSGANVLTF

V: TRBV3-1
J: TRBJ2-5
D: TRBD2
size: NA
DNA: TGTGCCAGCAGCCGTACTAGCGGGAGGGCCGTCGAGACCCAGTACTTC
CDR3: CASSRTSGRAVETQYF

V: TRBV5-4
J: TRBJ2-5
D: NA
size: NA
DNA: TGTGCCAGCAGCTTGGTTCCCAGTCAGGGGGAGACCCAGTACTTC
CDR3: CASSLVPSQGETQYF

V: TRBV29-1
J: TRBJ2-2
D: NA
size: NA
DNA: TGCAGCGGGCAGGGTAGCACCGGGGAGCTGTTTTTT
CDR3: CSGQGSTGELFF

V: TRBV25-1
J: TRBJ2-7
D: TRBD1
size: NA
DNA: TGTGCCAGCAGTGGATACCGGGACAGGGGATACGAGCAGTACTTC
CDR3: CASSGYRDRGYEQYF

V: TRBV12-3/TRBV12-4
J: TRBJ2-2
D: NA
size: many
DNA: TGTGCCAGCACCACGCGGGCCGGGGAGCTGTTTTTT
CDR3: CASTTRAGELFF

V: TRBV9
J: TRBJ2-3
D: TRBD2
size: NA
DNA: TGTGCCAGCAGCGTAGGGACTAGCGGCTTCACAGATACGCAGTATTTT
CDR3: CASSVGTSGFTDTQYF

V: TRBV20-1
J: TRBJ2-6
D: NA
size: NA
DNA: TGCAGTGCTAGGGATGCTGGGGCCAACGTCCTGACTTTC
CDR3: CSARDAGANVLTF

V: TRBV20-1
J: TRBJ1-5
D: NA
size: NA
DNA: TGCAGTGCAGTGCGGGTTAGCAATCAGCCCCAGCATTTT
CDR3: CSAVRVSNQPQHF

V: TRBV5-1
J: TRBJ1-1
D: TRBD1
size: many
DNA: TGCGCCAGCAGCCTGGACAGGATGAACACTGAAGCTTTCTTT
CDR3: CASSLDRMNTEAFF

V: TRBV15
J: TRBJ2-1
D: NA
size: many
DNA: TGTGCCACCAGCAGAGCCAAAACAGGCCCCTCGTACAATGAGCAGTTCTTC
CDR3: CATSRAKTGPSYNEQFF

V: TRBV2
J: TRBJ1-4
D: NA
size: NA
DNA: TGTGCCAGCAGTGATCTCTGGACAGTTGGTGATCCAACTAATGAAAAACTGTTTTTT
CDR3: CASSDLWTVGDPTNEKLFF

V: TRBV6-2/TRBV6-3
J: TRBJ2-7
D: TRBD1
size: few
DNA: TGTGCCAGCGTCAACCGGGACAGGGGATTCACCTACGAGCAGTACTTC
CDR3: CASVNRDRGFTYEQYF

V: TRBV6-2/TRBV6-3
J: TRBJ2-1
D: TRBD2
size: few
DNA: TGTGCCAGCAGTTACTCGATAGAACCATCGGGAGGCCACGCTACTTTGTACAATGAGCAGTTCTTC
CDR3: CASSYSIEPSGGHATLYNEQFF

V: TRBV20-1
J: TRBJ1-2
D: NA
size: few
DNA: TGCAGTGCCAAGGGGGGGGGTTCCTATGGCTACACCTTC
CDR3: CSAKGGGSYGYTF

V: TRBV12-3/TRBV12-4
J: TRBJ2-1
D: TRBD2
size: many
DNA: TGTGCCAGCAGTTTGGCGGGAGGTAATGAGCAGTTCTTC
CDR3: CASSLAGGNEQFF

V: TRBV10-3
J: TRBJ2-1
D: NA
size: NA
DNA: TGTGCCATCAGTGAGTCGGGATGGGGGGCCCTTATTGACAATGAGCAGTTCTTC
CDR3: CAISESGWGALIDNEQFF

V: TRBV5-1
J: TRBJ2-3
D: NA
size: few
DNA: TGCGCCAGCAGCTTGGCCACCGGTAGCACAGATACGCAGTATTTT
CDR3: CASSLATGSTDTQYF

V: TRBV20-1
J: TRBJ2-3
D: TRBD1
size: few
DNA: TGCAGTGCTCACCGGGACAGGGTGTTAGATACGCAGTATTTT
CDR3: CSAHRDRVLDTQYF

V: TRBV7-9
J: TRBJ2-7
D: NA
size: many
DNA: TGTGCCAGCAGCTCGGGAGGGGGACAGTCACCCTACGAGCAGTACTTC
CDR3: CASSSGGGQSPYEQYF

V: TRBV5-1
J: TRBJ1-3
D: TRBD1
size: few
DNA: TGCGCCAGCACCGGGACAGGGACCACTGGAAACACCATATATTTT
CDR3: CASTGTGTTGNTIYF

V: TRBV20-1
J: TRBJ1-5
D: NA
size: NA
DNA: TGCAGTGCTAGTGCGGGAAGACAGAGCAATCAGCCCCAGCATTTT
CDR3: CSASAGRQSNQPQHF

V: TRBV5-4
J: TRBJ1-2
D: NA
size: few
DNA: TGTGCCAGCAGCTTGCCCGGTAACAACTATGGCTACACCTTC
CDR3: CASSLPGNNYGYTF

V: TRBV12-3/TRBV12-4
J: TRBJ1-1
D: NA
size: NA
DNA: TGTGCCAGCAGTCCCGGAAAGGGGTTTTTGTCTGAAGCTTTCTTT
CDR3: CASSPGKGFLSEAFF

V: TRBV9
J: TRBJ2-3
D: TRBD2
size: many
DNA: TGTGCCAGCAGCGCGGGGGGGGGCACAGATACGCAGTATTTT
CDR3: CASSAGGGTDTQYF

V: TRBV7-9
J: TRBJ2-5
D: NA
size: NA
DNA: TGTGCCAGCAGCCGCGGGCCCGCGGGGGAGACCCAGTACTTC
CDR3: CASSRGPAGETQYF